Presented here are 5 T cell receptor beta chains from one specimen sequenced in a study of shared clonotypes between healthy human individuals. CD8 cells classed as naive were CD45RO-negative and positively selected for CCR7, excluding terminally differentiated effector memory CD45RA+ cells. TCRdb's copy holds only in-frame clones and misses some; the assay was immunoSEQ multiplex PCR. The table shows approximately 810,000 clones, with approximately 92% occurring only once. The source material was naive CD8+ T cells sorted from blood. These receptors originate from a man aged 25 to 40 in good health.

V gene TRBV5-1 combines with J gene TRBJ2-7; TRBD1 might be the D (5 bases). Germline V gene data show CDR1 as SGHRS and CDR2 as YFSETQ. This CDR3 has 13 residues. Trimming took off 9 bases at V and 3 bases at J, with 16 bases between the two ends. The CDR3 coding sequence is TGCGCCACCTCGACAGTCCCCCTCTACGAGCAGTACTTC. It translates to CATSTVPLYEQYF.

This chain uses TRBV4-3 with TRBJ1-2; D perhaps matches TRBD1 (5 bases). This CDR3 has 15 amino acids. V was pared by 0 bases and J by 6 bases, with 14 bases between. From germline, CDR1 is LGHNA and CDR2 YSLEER. The DNA for the CDR3 is TGCGCCAGCAGCCAAGATTGGGGCAGGAGGGATGGCTACACCTTC. It is translated as CASSQDWGRRDGYTF.

The rearrangement uses TRBV5-6 and TRBJ2-1; D is unresolved. V was pared by 3 bases and J by 6 bases, with 4 bases between. CDR1 and CDR2 (germline): SGHDT, YYEEEE. The length of the CDR3 is 11 residues. The CDR3 DNA follows: TGTGCCAGCAGCTGGAGCAATGAGCAGTTCTTC. Translation gives CASSWSNEQFF.

This rearrangement joins TRBV6-1 to TRBJ2-2, with no clear D. Looked up from germline, CDR1 is MNHNS and CDR2 is SASEGT. The ends were cut back, 3 bases at V and 3 bases at J, with 14 bases in the middle. This CDR3 region has 16 residues. Here the CDR3 DNA reads TGTGCCAGCAGTGACGGCATAAACTCTTACACCGGGGAGCTGTTTTTT. This encodes CASSDGINSYTGELFF.

The rearrangement joins TRBV25-1 to TRBJ2-3, with TRBD2 matching over 13 bases. The V and J ends lost 2 bases and 1 base, in that order; junction bases with no gene match: 6. CDR1 is MGHDK and CDR2 is SYGVNS in the germline V gene. This CDR3 is built from 18 residues. Here the CDR3 DNA reads TGTGCCAGCAGTGAACCCGACGGACTAGCGGGAGGCACAGATACGCAGTATTTT. It translates to CASSEPDGLAGGTDTQYF.